At least ten counts were recorded for the clone carrying this T cell receptor beta chain. As yet, its antigen is unknown. These data belong to a study of T cells in Graves' hyperthyroidism and ophthalmopathy. Study outcomes and limitations: Progression to ophthalmopathy was predicted a median of roughly seven months early. Most clonotypes that expanded in the thyroid above 0.001 also showed up in blood.

Using RNA transcripts as the source, TCR beta CDR3 regions were amplified. The HTBI primer set served for first-round RT-PCR of the TCR CDR3. Via MiXCR, TCRdb re-called the multiplex PCR reads, giving one row per CDR3 protein. Of 300,000 to 350,000 distinct CDR3 sequences in the sample, about a sixth are singletons; the top ten hold less than 20%. V was clipped by 3 bases and J by 3 bases; unmatched bases: 7. From germline, CDR1 is GTSNPN and CDR2 SVGIG (reference sequence). The CDR3 sequence is 15 residues long. Active moderate-to-severe ophthalmopathy, Clinical Activity Score at least 3, NOSPECS at least 4, under 3 months' duration. Exclusion criteria comprised uncontrolled infection, other autoimmune disease, pregnancy or lactation.

The receptor comes from a woman aged 40 to 50 with Graves' ophthalmopathy. The gene calls are TRBV30 and TRBJ1-5, with TRBD1 matching 8 bases. Sequencing was carried out using blood. The CDR3 nucleotides read TGTGCCTGGAGAGGACAGGGTAGTACCAATCAGCCCCAGCATTTT. The encoded protein is CAWRGQGSTNQPQHF.